These 20 T cell receptor beta chains originate from one sample sequenced in a study of Ad26.COV2.S vaccination and SARS-CoV-2 variants (dated by TCRdb to the early 2020s). Sample time point, as interpreted from the label and publication: individuals recovered from natural SARS-CoV-2 infection. Libraries were constructed by the immunoSEQ multiplex PCR assay. TCRdb's version of the immuneACCESS table is confined to in-frame rearrangements and falls short of the full clone set. An unresolved V gene accounts for under half of the shortfall where checked; the remainder is of unknown origin. Here the sample has roughly 150,000 clones; roughly 89% occur a single time. The ten largest clones represent around 5% of the sample. The starting material was peripheral blood, obtained after recovery from COVID-19. Source of these receptors: a human donor who had recovered from COVID-19.

This clone is a singleton in its sample. The chain recombines TRBV3-1 (or the pseudogene TRBV3-2) with TRBJ2-3; 13 bases are a match to TRBD2. Germline CDR1 and CDR2: LGHDT and YNNKEL (reference sequence). V dropped 1 base and J dropped 1; count of bases not matched to a gene: 5. This CDR3 is built from 18 residues. The CDR3 here is CASSQVPTSGGGTDTQYF. The CDR3 nucleotides are TGTGCCAGCAGCCAAGTGCCCACTAGCGGGGGGGGCACAGATACGCAGTATTTT.

The chain uses TRBV7-9 and TRBJ2-1, with D maybe TRBD1 (5 bases). With 4 bases removed from V and 4 bases from J, the gap between germline ends came to 8 bases. CDR1 and CDR2 (germline): SEHNR, FQNEAQ (reference sequence). The CDR3 is 13 amino acids. Here the CDR3 reads CASSWGTYNEQFF. CDR3 in DNA: TGTGCCAGCAGCTGGGGCACATACAATGAGCAGTTCTTC.

This clone came up a few times. The rearrangement uses TRBV28 and TRBJ1-6; the match to TRBD1 covers 7 bases. The J segment lost 7 bases and the V segment lost 5 bases, leaving 8 bases of the junction unmatched. CDR1 MDHEN and CDR2 SYDVKM come from the germline V gene. This CDR3 spans 15 amino acids. CDR3 DNA: TGTGCCAGCAGTACCCGACAGGGTGGCAATTCACCCCTCCACTTT. Translated, it gives CASSTRQGGNSPLHF.

The genes are TRBV7-2 and TRBJ2-6; TRBD1 agrees at 7 bases. Germline loops: CDR1 SGHTA, CDR2 FQGNSA. The junction had 15 bases not matched to a gene; V was cut back by 7 bases and J by 0 bases. The CDR3 totals 19 residues. CDR3 sequence: CASNHFPDRRSSGANVLTF. CDR3 in DNA: TGTGCCAGCAACCATTTCCCGGACAGGCGAAGCTCTGGGGCCAACGTCCTGACTTTC. Filled out from reference TRBV7-2 and TRBJ2-6, the complete variable domain reads GAGVSQSPSNKVTEKGKDVELRCDPISGHTALYWYRQSLGQGLEFLIYFQGNSAPDKSGLPSDRFSAERTGGSVSTLTIQRTQQEDSAVYLCASNHFPDRRSSGANVLTFGAGSRLTVL.

This clone has only one observation. This could be a read error, since a much larger clone is one nucleotide away. The V gene is TRBV7-9, the J gene TRBJ2-3; D unresolved. CDR1 is SEHNR and CDR2 is FQNEAQ in the germline V gene (reference sequence). V lost 5 bases and J lost 0, with 3 bases in between. The CDR3 totals 12 residues. This chain's CDR3 is CASSVSTDTQYF. The CDR3 DNA reads as TGTGCCAGCAGCGTAAGCACAGATACGCAGTATTTT.

The V gene is TRBV30, the J gene TRBJ2-4, with D tentatively TRBD2 (6 bases). The CDR3 length is 15 residues. Germline CDR1 reads GTSNPN; CDR2 reads SVGIG (reference sequence). V lost 3 bases and J lost 0, with 12 bases in between. The CDR3 here is CAWSPREVAKNIQYF. In DNA, the CDR3 is TGTGCCTGGAGCCCCAGGGAGGTAGCCAAAAACATTCAGTACTTC.

This clone was counted a few times. The chain carries TRBV6-4 and TRBJ1-1, with D tentatively TRBD1 (5 bases). This CDR3 contains 13 residues. Per the germline V gene, CDR1 is MRHNA and CDR2 is SNTAGT. V was cut by 6 bases and J by 1 base, with 9 bases left in between. CDR3 loop: CASSATGNTEAFF. CDR3 coding DNA: TGTGCCAGCAGCGCTACAGGGAACACTGAAGCTTTCTTT.

The CDR3 coding sequence is TGTGCCAGCAGTTACTCGAGACAGTTTTACAATGAGCAGTTCTTC. Its protein is CASSYSRQFYNEQFF. The rearrangement joins TRBV6-5 to TRBJ2-1; tentatively, D is TRBD1 (5 bases). Germline assignment: CDR1 MNHEY and CDR2 SVGAGI. The CDR3 totals 15 residues. Trimming shortened V by 0 bases and J by 4 bases, and 10 bases separated the two germline ends.

J is TRBJ1-1 and V is TRBV27; 7 bases are shared with TRBD1. Germline V lookup: CDR1 MNHEY, CDR2 SMNVEV (reference sequence). CDR3 length: 15 residues. V lost 3 bases, J lost 1 base, and 5 bases stayed unmatched. The CDR3 sequence: CASSFEGASNTEAFF. Written as DNA, the CDR3 is TGTGCCAGCAGTTTTGAGGGGGCATCGAACACTGAAGCTTTCTTT.

V is TRBV18 and J is TRBJ2-3, with D perhaps TRBD1 or TRBD2 (5 bases each). CDR1 and CDR2 (germline): KGHSH, LQKENI. The CDR3 extends over 16 amino acids. The ends were cut back, 7 bases at V and 0 bases at J, with 17 bases in the middle. CDR3 sequence: CASFGAAGYSTDTQYF. The CDR3 DNA reads as TGTGCCAGCTTCGGGGCCGCTGGGTATAGCACAGATACGCAGTATTTT.

Comment on this clone: A read error may produce the germline difference seen at one junction end. The CDR3 spells CASSRDLGNSIYF. The CDR3 coding sequence is TGTGCCAGCAGCCGAGACCTAGGAAACTCCATATATTTT. This chain links TRBV5-6 with TRBJ1-3; the D is unclear. Germline lookup yields CDR1 SGHDT and CDR2 YYEEEE. The CDR3 loop spans 13 amino acids. Complete variable domain (other parts from reference TRBV5-6 and TRBJ1-3): DAGVTQSPTHLIKTRGQQVTLRCSPKSGHDTVSWYQQALGQGPQFIFQYYEEEERQRGNFPDRFSGHQFPNYSSELNVNALLLGDSALYLCASSRDLGNSIYFGEGSWLTVV.

The chain uses TRBV28 and TRBJ1-3; D unclear. There are 17 residues in the CDR3. V was cut by 1 base and J by 4 bases, with 17 bases left in between. Germline assignment: CDR1 MDHEN and CDR2 SYDVKM. CDR3 residues: CASSLYPVRALGNTIYF. In nucleotides, the CDR3 is TGTGCCAGCAGTTTATACCCCGTAAGGGCCCTAGGAAACACCATATATTTT.

V and J are TRBV14 and TRBJ1-4; D call uncertain. Germline V gene data show CDR1 as SGHDN and CDR2 as FVKESK. CDR3 length: 14 amino acids. V lost 0 bases, J lost 5 bases, and 7 bases lay in between. The chain's CDR3 is CASSQESRNEKLFF. Here the CDR3 DNA reads TGTGCCAGCAGCCAAGAGTCCAGAAATGAAAAACTGTTTTTT.

Notes on this clone: One junction end disagrees with the germline gene, perhaps due to a read error. The rearrangement joins TRBV27 to TRBJ2-7; 9 bases align to TRBD1. CDR3 length equals 14 residues. Germline CDR1 is MNHEY and CDR2 is SMNVEV (reference sequence). The CDR3 loop is CACSPGQGTYEQYF. DNA of the CDR3: TGTGCCTGCAGCCCGGGACAGGGAACCTACGAGCAGTACTTC.

The chain links TRBV6-5 to TRBJ2-1; D not certain. The CDR3 has 12 amino acids. In germline, CDR1 is MNHEY, CDR2 SVGAGI. V lost 6 bases and J 14 bases, leaving 17 bases between the germline ends. CDR3 nucleotides: TGTGCCAGCAGACGCGACCTGATCGAAGAGTTCTTC. It codes for CASRRDLIEEFF.

The chain recombines TRBV4-3 with TRBJ1-6; D is unclear. CDR3 length equals 14 residues. Germline V gene lookup returns CDR1 LGHNA and CDR2 YSLEER. V lost 1 base and J 5 bases, leaving 6 bases between the germline ends. The CDR3 nucleotides are TGCGCCAGCAGCCAAGTAACGGATAATTCACCCCTCCACTTT. This encodes CASSQVTDNSPLHF.

The V call is TRBV6-5, the J call TRBJ2-5; D is possibly TRBD1 (6 bases). Trimming removed 2 bases from V and 5 bases from J, with 12 bases in between. The V gene's germline CDR1 is MNHEY and CDR2 SVGAGI. This CDR3 contains 14 residues. The CDR3 DNA sequence: TGTGCCAGCAGTTACGGACAGCTAGGCGAGACCCAGTACTTC. Protein product: CASSYGQLGETQYF.

This sequence joins TRBV6-1 and TRBJ2-7; D gene uncertain. The CDR3 runs 15 residues. Germline CDR1 MNHNS, CDR2 SASEGT. The V end lost 3 bases, the J end lost 0 bases, and 12 bases lay between the germline ends. In DNA, the CDR3 is TGTGCCAGCAGTGATGGCAACCTCCCCTCCTACGAGCAGTACTTC. Protein sequence: CASSDGNLPSYEQYF.

CDR3 in DNA: TGTGCCAGTAGTGTGCCCGTAGGACCCCTCCACTTT. It codes for CASSVPVGPLHF. The rearrangement joins TRBV19 to TRBJ1-6; D not resolved. V gave up 5 bases and J gave up 12 bases, with 11 bases separating them. CDR1 is LNHDA and CDR2 is SQIVND in the germline V gene (reference sequence). The CDR3 sequence is 12 residues long.

Comment on this clone: Other DNA sequences within the sample encode an identical CDR3. This chain connects TRBV6-1 to TRBJ1-5; maybe TRBD1 (5 bases). The V end was cut by 3 bases, the J end by 1 base, with 10 bases between. Germline V gives CDR1 MNHNS, CDR2 SASEGT. This CDR3 comprises 15 residues. The CDR3 protein is CASSEYGGSNQPQHF. The CDR3 coding sequence is TGTGCCAGCAGTGAGTACGGGGGAAGCAATCAGCCCCAGCATTTT.